This T cell receptor (beta chain) was sequenced during a study of blood T cells in healthy people across ages. Regarding this clonotype: Its antigen is unidentified. An end of the junction does not agree with germline; a read error may underlie this.

A second PCR of about 6 to 11 cycles used a sample-barcoded 5' primer and a J-beta primer mix. All cDNA molecules were each tagged by a template-switch adaptor with 12 random nucleotides. MiXCR, run by TCRdb on the 5' RACE reads, gives a single entry per CDR3 protein. The sample lists some 640,000 distinct CDR3 sequences, 49% seen once, with 25% to 35% in the top ten. CDR1 and CDR2 from the germline V gene are DFQATT and SNEGSKA (reference sequence). This CDR3 contains 14 residues. Regarding the study as a whole: Greater diversity and more naive CD4+ cells were seen in long-lived donors than in aged donors.

Drawn from each donor were 9 to 10 milliliters of peripheral blood. A minimum of 6 micrograms of total RNA was extracted per sample. This TCR derives from an older woman in good health. The chain uses TRBV20-1 and TRBJ2-7; TRBD1 aligns across 7 bases. The sequenced material came from blood. In DNA form, the CDR3 reads TGCGGTGCTAGTACCGGGACAGCAGTCTACGAGCAGTACTTC. It is translated as CGASTGTAVYEQYF.